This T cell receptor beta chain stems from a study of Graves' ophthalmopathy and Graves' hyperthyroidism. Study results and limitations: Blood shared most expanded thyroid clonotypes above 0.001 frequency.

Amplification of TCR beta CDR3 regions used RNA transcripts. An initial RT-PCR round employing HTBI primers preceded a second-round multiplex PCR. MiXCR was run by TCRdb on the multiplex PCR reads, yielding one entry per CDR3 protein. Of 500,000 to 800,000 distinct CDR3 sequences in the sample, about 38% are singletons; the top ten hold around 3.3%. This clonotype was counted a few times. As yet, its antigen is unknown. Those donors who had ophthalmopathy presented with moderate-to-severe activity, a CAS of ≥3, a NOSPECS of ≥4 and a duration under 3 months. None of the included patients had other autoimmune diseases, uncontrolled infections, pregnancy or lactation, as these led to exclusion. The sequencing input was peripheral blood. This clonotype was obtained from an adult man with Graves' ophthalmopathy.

The CDR3: CSGGGSGAYNEQFF. The DNA for the CDR3 is TGCAGCGGGGGGGGCTCGGGAGCCTACAATGAGCAGTTCTTC. The chain combines TRBV29-1 with TRBJ2-1; the D gene is possibly TRBD2 (7 bases). Germline loops: CDR1 SQVTM, CDR2 ANQGSEA. The CDR3 consists of 14 residues. V lost 7 bases, J lost 2 bases, and 15 bases lay in between.